This entry lists 19 T cell receptor beta chains sequenced from one sample in a study of blood T cell repertoires in COVID-19. Here immunoSEQ multiplex PCR was the method, and the copy in TCRdb shows in-frame clones only, minus some. The table lists more than 200,000 clones, approximately 90% of them singletons. Sequenced material: peripheral blood. These receptors all stem from a man between 65 and 79 years old with acute or convalescent COVID-19.

The chain carries TRBV6-1 and TRBJ2-7; 7 bases agree with TRBD1. This CDR3 spans 13 amino acids. The ends lost 5 bases at V and 6 bases at J; junction bases unmatched: 7. Germline CDR1 reads MNHNS; CDR2 reads SASEGT. The CDR3 region is CASSLRDSREQYF. The CDR3 DNA is TGTGCCAGCAGTCTTCGGGACAGCCGCGAGCAGTACTTC.

This chain joins TRBV9 and TRBJ1-5, with a weak D call TRBD1 (5 bases). The V and J ends lost 3 bases and 9 bases respectively, with 10 bases between them. From germline, CDR1 is SGDLS and CDR2 YYNGEE. This CDR3 has 12 amino acids. This CDR3 is CASSGPGGPQHF. The CDR3 bases are TGTGCCAGCAGCGGACCCGGGGGGCCCCAGCATTTT.

This clone was found a few times. The chain employs TRBV5-4 and TRBJ2-2, with D tentatively TRBD2 (6 bases). This CDR3 is 16 amino acids long. V was trimmed by 0 bases and J by 0 bases, leaving 9 bases between them. Germline V CDR1 and CDR2: SGHNT, YYREEE (reference sequence). The CDR3 DNA reads as TGTGCCAGCAGCTTGGCTAGCGCCCCGAACACCGGGGAGCTGTTTTTT. Translating gives CASSLASAPNTGELFF.

This clone was seen only once. The chain couples TRBV18 to TRBJ1-1; no definite D call. V was shortened by 0 bases and J by 6 bases, with 14 bases between the two germline ends. The germline CDR1 and CDR2 sequences are KGHSH and LQKENI. CDR3 size: 15 residues. The CDR3 region is CASSPPRSGGAEAFF. The CDR3 DNA reads TGTGCCAGCTCACCACCTCGGTCCGGCGGGGCTGAAGCTTTCTTT.

The genes are TRBV15 and TRBJ1-1; D is ambiguous. Deletions cut 0 bases from V and 4 bases from J, with 6 bases between. Germline V gene sequence: CDR1 LNHNV, CDR2 YYDKDF (reference sequence). CDR3 length: 13 amino acids. The CDR3 DNA reads TGTGCCACCAGCAGAGATACGGGCACTGAAGCTTTCTTT. Translated: CATSRDTGTEAFF.

The rearrangement links TRBV6-2 or TRBV6-3 to TRBJ2-5; unclear D gene. The length of the CDR3 is 19 residues. Germline V gene sequence: CDR1 MNHEY, CDR2 SVGEGT. The V end was cut by 0 bases, the J end by 0 bases, with 20 bases between. The CDR3 reads CASSYSLIPPGLYQETQYF. The CDR3 nucleotides are TGTGCCAGCAGTTACTCTCTGATCCCACCTGGGCTGTACCAAGAGACCCAGTACTTC.

The rearrangement uses TRBV7-3 and TRBJ2-5; maybe TRBD1 (6 bases). CDR1 SGHTA and CDR2 FQGTGA come from the germline V gene. With 10 bases removed from V and 1 base from J, the gap between germline ends came to 19 bases. There are 15 residues in the CDR3. CDR3 in DNA: TGTGCCACCAAAAAACACAGGGTATCCCAAGAGACCCAGTACTTC. Amino acid sequence: CATKKHRVSQETQYF. Complete variable domain (other parts from reference TRBV7-3 and TRBJ2-5): GAGVSQTPSNKVTEKGKYVELRCDPISGHTALYWYRQSLGQGPEFLIYFQGTGAADDSGLPNDRFFAVRPEGSVSTLKIQRTERGDSAVYLCATKKHRVSQETQYFGPGTRLLVL.

V and J are TRBV2 and TRBJ1-5; no clear D. The CDR3 has 13 amino acids. The V gene's germline CDR1 is SNHLY and CDR2 FYNNEI. V dropped 7 bases and J dropped 4 bases, with 11 bases sitting between them. The CDR3 sequence: CASNIGGNQPQHF. For the CDR3, the DNA is TGTGCCAGCAATATCGGAGGAAATCAGCCCCAGCATTTT.

This sequence joins TRBV5-6 and TRBJ1-1; tentatively, D is TRBD1 (6 bases). V was trimmed by 5 bases and J by 7 bases, leaving 9 bases between them. CDR3 size: 11 residues. Germline V CDR1 and CDR2: SGHDT, YYEEEE. The CDR3 spells CASSQGFEAFF. CDR3 coding DNA: TGTGCCAGCAGTCAGGGGTTTGAAGCTTTCTTT. The complete variable domain, with remaining parts taken from reference TRBV5-6 and TRBJ1-1, reads DAGVTQSPTHLIKTRGQQVTLRCSPKSGHDTVSWYQQALGQGPQFIFQYYEEEERQRGNFPDRFSGHQFPNYSSELNVNALLLGDSALYLCASSQGFEAFFGQGTRLTVV.

The gene calls are TRBV6-6 and TRBJ1-1; 8 bases line up with TRBD1. CDR3 size: 14 residues. V lost 8 bases and J lost 4; bases outside the gene matches: 9. Germline V gives CDR1 MNHNY, CDR2 SVGAGI (reference sequence). The CDR3 loop is CASRTGSAFTEAFF. In DNA form, the CDR3 reads TGTGCCAGCCGGACAGGGTCAGCGTTCACTGAAGCTTTCTTT.

V and J are TRBV3-1 (or the pseudogene TRBV3-2) and TRBJ1-2, with D perhaps matching TRBD1 (5 bases). The germline V gene encodes CDR1 LGHDT and CDR2 YNNKEL (reference sequence). V dropped 1 base and J dropped 6 bases, with 12 bases sitting between them. This CDR3 comprises 14 residues. DNA of the CDR3: TGTGCCAGCAGCCAAGGTACAGGTGGGAATGGCTACACCTTC. Translated, it gives CASSQGTGGNGYTF.

The sample holds one count of this clone. Compared with germline, one end of the junction differs, possibly owing to a read error. The chain uses TRBV18 and TRBJ2-7, with D possibly matching TRBD2 (6 bases). The CDR3 consists of 13 residues. Germline V gives CDR1 KGHSH, CDR2 LQKENI. CDR3 region: CATSVGGEYEQYF. Written as DNA, the CDR3 is TGTGCCACCTCAGTGGGGGGTGAGTACGAGCAGTACTTC. The full variable domain, rest sourced from reference TRBV18 and TRBJ2-7, is NAGVMQNPRHLVRRRGQEARLRCSPMKGHSHVYWYRQLPEEGLKFMVYLQKENIIDESGMPKERFSAEFPKEGPSILRIQQVVRGDSAAYFCATSVGGEYEQYFGPGTRLTVT.

The chain couples TRBV30 to TRBJ2-1, with D possibly TRBD1 on 7 matching bases. There are 13 residues in the CDR3. The germline V and J ends were trimmed by 4 bases and 11 bases, with 18 bases remaining between them. Germline loops: CDR1 GTSNPN, CDR2 SVGIG (reference sequence). The CDR3 loop reads CAWTQGEAAKQFF. CDR3 sequence (DNA): TGTGCCTGGACCCAGGGGGAGGCGGCCAAGCAGTTCTTC.

The J gene is TRBJ1-2, the V gene TRBV7-9; D uncertain. Germline assignment: CDR1 SEHNR and CDR2 FQNEAQ (reference sequence). The length of the CDR3 is 15 residues. Between the trimmed V and J ends, which lost 4 bases and 4 bases, there was a span of 16 bases. The CDR3 DNA sequence: TGTGCCAGCAGCTCGGTAGAAACAGTTGGCTATGGCTACACCTTC. Translated, it gives CASSSVETVGYGYTF.

The chain carries TRBV7-9 and TRBJ2-1, with D possibly matching TRBD1 (5 bases). Between the trimmed V and J ends, which lost 4 bases and 2 bases, there was a span of 15 bases. Germline CDR1 reads SEHNR; CDR2 reads FQNEAQ (reference sequence). This CDR3 region has 16 residues. The CDR3 DNA is TGTGCCAGCAGCTCCGAGACAGCCTCGGCCTACAATGAGCAGTTCTTC. Its translation: CASSSETASAYNEQFF.

Here the CDR3 DNA reads TGCGCCAGCAGCCAAGATTGGGGGGGGGTAGCCAAAAACATTCAGTACTTC. Translating gives CASSQDWGGVAKNIQYF. The V gene is TRBV4-3, the J gene TRBJ2-4; TRBD2 matches at 7 bases. J lost 0 bases, V lost 0 bases, and 5 bases had no gene match. This CDR3 has 17 residues. Germline assignment: CDR1 LGHNA and CDR2 YSLEER.

The chain has TRBV28 and TRBJ2-3, with 8 bases lining up with TRBD2. Germline CDR1 is MDHEN and CDR2 is SYDVKM. The V segment lost 3 bases and the J segment 6 bases; nucleotides outside the gene matches: 14. CDR3 length equals 17 residues. In nucleotides, the CDR3 is TGTGCCAGCAGTTTCGGTGGCGGGAGGCCCCCTGGGGATACGCAGTATTTT. It codes for CASSFGGGRPPGDTQYF.

This sequence joins TRBV9 and TRBJ2-3, with D tentatively TRBD2 (5 bases). Trimming left V 5 bases short and J 1 base short, with 20 bases between. CDR3 size: 17 residues. The germline CDR1 and CDR2 sequences are SGDLS and YYNGEE. The CDR3, as DNA: TGTGCCAGCAGTCGTGCTAGCTCCGGCGCTGGCACAGATACGCAGTATTTT. It specifies CASSRASSGAGTDTQYF.

The chain is built from TRBV19 and TRBJ1-2; maybe TRBD1 (6 bases). The CDR3 length is 12 residues. V lost 11 bases and J 8 bases, leaving 18 bases between the germline ends. CDR1 is LNHDA and CDR2 is SQIVND in the germline V gene (reference sequence). DNA for the CDR3: TGTGCCGCAAGGGGGGGTCTTCGGGGCTACACCTTC. Protein product: CAARGGLRGYTF.